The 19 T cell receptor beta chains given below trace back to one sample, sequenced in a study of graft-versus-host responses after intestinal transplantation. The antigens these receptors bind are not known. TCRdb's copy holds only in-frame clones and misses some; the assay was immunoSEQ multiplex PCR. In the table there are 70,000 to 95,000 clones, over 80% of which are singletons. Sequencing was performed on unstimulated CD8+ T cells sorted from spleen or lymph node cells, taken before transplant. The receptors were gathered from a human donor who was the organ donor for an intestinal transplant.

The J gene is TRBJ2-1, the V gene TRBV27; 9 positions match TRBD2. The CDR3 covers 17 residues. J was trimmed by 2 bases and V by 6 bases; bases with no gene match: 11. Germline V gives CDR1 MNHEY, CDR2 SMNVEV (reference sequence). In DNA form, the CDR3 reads TGTGCCAGCAGCCCCCTCGGGCTAGCGGGGACCTACAATGAGCAGTTCTTC. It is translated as CASSPLGLAGTYNEQFF.

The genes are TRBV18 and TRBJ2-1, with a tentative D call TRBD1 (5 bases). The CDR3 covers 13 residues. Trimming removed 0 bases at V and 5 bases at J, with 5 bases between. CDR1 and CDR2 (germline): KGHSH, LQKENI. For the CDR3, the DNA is TGTGCCAGCTCACCACCGGGGCACAATGAGCAGTTCTTC. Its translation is CASSPPGHNEQFF.

This CDR3 reads CASSKGGLVWNEQFF. CDR3 sequence (DNA): TGTGCCAGCAGCAAAGGGGGACTGGTCTGGAATGAGCAGTTCTTC. J is TRBJ2-1 and V is TRBV21-1; the table's TRBD2 call for D was not verified on the DNA. TRBV21-1 is a documented pseudogene. The CDR3 has 15 amino acids.

This CDR3 is CASRQNTGGGEGTDTQYF. CDR3 sequence (DNA): TGTGCCAGCAGGCAAAATACAGGGGGCGGAGAGGGCACAGATACGCAGTATTTT. The chain links TRBV7-9 to TRBJ2-3, with TRBD1 matching 9 bases. The CDR3 extends over 18 amino acids. CDR1 and CDR2 from the germline V gene are SEHNR and FQNEAQ (reference sequence). The J segment lost 1 base and the V segment lost 6 bases, leaving 14 bases of the junction unmatched.

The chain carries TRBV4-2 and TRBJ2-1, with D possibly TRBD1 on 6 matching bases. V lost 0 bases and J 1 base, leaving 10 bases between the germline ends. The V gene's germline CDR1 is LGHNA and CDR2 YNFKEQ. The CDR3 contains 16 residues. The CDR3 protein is CASSQDPRGSYNEQFF. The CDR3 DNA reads TGTGCCAGCAGCCAAGATCCTAGGGGGTCCTACAATGAGCAGTTCTTC.

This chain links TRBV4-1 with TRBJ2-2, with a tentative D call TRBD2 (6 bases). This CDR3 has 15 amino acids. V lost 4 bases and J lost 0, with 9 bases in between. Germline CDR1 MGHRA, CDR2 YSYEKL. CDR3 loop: CASSPGDTNTGELFF. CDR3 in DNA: TGCGCCAGCAGCCCGGGGGATACGAACACCGGGGAGCTGTTTTTT.

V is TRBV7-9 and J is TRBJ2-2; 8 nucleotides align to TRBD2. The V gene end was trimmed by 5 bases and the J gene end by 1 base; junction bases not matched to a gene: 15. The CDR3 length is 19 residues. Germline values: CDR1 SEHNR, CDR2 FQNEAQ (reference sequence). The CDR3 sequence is CASSPLSGRFWRNTGELFF. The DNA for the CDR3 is TGTGCCAGCAGCCCATTGAGCGGGAGATTCTGGAGGAACACCGGGGAGCTGTTTTTT.

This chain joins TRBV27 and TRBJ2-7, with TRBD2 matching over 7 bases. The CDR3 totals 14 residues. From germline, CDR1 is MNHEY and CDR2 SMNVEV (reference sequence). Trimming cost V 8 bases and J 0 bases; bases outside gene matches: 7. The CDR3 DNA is TGTGCCAGCCGCGGGGGACCTTTCTCCTACGAGCAGTACTTC. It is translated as CASRGGPFSYEQYF.

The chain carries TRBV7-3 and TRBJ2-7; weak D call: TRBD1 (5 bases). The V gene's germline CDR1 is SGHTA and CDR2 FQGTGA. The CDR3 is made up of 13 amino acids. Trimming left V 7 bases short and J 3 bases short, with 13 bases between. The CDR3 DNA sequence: TGTGCCAGCACCCCGGATGACAGCTACGAGCAGTACTTC. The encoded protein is CASTPDDSYEQYF.

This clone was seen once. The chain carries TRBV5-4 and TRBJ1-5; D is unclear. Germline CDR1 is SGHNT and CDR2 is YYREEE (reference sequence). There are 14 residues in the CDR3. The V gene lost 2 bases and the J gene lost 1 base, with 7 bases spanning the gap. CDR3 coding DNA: TGTGCCAGCAGCTTCATGGGCAGCAATCAGCCCCAGCATTTT. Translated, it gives CASSFMGSNQPQHF.

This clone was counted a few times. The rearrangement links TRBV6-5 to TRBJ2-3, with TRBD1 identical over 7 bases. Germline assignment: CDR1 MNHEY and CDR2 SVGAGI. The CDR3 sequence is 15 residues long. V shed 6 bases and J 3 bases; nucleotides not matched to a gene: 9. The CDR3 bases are TGTGCCAGCAGCCGGGACAGAGAGAAAACAGATACGCAGTATTTT. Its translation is CASSRDREKTDTQYF.

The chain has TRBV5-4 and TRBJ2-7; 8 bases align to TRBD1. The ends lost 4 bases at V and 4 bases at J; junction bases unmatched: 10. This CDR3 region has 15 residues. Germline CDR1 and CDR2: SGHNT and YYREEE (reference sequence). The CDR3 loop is CASSPGQGWWYEQYF. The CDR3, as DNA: TGTGCCAGCAGCCCCGGACAGGGATGGTGGTACGAGCAGTACTTC.

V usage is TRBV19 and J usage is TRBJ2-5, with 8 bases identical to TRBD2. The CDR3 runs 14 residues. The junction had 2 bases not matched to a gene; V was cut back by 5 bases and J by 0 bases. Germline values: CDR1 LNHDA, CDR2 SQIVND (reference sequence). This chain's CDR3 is CASSPGGYQETQYF. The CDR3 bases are TGTGCCAGTAGTCCGGGAGGGTACCAAGAGACCCAGTACTTC.

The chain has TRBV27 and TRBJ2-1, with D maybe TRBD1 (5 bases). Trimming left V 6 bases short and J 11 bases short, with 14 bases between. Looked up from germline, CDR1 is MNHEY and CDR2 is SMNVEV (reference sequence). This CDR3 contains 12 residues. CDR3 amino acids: CASSSRRAQQFF. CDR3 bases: TGTGCCAGCAGCTCACGCAGGGCCCAGCAGTTCTTC.

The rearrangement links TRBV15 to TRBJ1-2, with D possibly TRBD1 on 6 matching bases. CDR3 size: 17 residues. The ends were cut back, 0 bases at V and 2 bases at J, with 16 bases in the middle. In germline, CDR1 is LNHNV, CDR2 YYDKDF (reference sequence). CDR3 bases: TGTGCCACCAGCAGAGATTGGGTAGGGGGGGTAAACTATGGCTACACCTTC. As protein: CATSRDWVGGVNYGYTF.

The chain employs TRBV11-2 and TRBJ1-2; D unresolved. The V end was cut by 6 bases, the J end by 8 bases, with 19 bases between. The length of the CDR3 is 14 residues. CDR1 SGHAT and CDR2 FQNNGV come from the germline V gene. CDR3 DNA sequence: TGTGCCAGCAGTTTAAATCTAAGAGCCGGGGGCTACACCTTC. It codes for CASSLNLRAGGYTF.

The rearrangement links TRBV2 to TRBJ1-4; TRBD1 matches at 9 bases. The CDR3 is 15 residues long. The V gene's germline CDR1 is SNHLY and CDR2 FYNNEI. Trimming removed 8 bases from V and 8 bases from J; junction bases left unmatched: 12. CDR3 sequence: CASARTGTGYEKLFF. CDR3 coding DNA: TGTGCCAGCGCTCGAACCGGGACAGGGTACGAAAAACTGTTTTTT.

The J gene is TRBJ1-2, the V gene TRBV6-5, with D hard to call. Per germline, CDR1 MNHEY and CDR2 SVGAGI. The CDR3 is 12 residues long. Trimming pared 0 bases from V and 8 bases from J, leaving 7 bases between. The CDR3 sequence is CASSYSPGGYTF. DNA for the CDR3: TGTGCCAGCAGTTACTCCCCGGGGGGCTACACCTTC.

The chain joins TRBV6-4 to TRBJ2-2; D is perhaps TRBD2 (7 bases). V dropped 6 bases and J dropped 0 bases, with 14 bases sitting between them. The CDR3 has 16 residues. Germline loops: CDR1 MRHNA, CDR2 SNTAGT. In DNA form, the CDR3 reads TGTGCCAGCAGCCCAGGGGCGGGGGCGAACACCGGGGAGCTGTTTTTT. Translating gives CASSPGAGANTGELFF.